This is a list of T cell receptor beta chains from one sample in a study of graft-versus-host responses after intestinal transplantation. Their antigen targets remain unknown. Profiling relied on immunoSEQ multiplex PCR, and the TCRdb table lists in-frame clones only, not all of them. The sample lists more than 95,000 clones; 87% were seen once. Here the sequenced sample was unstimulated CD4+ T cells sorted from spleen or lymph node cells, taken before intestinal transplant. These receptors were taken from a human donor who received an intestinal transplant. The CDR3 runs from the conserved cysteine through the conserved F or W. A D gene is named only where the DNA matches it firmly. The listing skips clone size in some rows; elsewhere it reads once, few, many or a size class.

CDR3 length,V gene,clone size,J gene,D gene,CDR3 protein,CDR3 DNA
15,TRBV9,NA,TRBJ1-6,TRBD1,CASSVSGQGDSPLHF,TGTGCCAGCAGCGTATCTGGACAGGGGGATTCACCCCTCCACTTT
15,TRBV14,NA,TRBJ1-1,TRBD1,CASRKKQGMNTEAFF,TGTGCCAGCAGGAAGAAACAGGGGATGAACACTGAAGCTTTCTTT
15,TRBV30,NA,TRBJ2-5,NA,CAWSFPRSIQETQYF,TGTGCCTGGAGCTTCCCCCGCAGCATCCAAGAGACCCAGTACTTC
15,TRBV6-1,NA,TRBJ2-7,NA,CALSPERGTTYEQYF,TGTGCCCTCTCACCCGAAAGGGGGACTACCTACGAGCAGTACTTC
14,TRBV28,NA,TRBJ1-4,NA,CASSRDRNSEKLFF,TGTGCCAGCAGTAGGGACCGTAATTCTGAAAAACTGTTTTTT
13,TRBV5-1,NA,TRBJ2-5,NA,CASSLGGAETQYF,TGCGCCAGCAGCTTGGGGGGCGCGGAGACCCAGTACTTC
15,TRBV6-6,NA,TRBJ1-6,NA,CASSYRGPGVSPLHF,TGTGCCAGCAGTTATCGAGGACCGGGCGTATCACCCCTCCACTTT
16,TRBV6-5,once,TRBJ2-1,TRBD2,CASSYRSGSSYNEQFF,TGTGCCAGCAGTTATCGGAGCGGGAGCTCCTACAATGAGCAGTTCTTC
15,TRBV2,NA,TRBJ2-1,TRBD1,CASRRRGTGDNEQFF,TGTGCCAGCAGGAGACGGGGGACAGGGGACAATGAGCAGTTCTTC
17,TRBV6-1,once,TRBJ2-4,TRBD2,CASSEAPSGVAKNIQYF,TGTGCCAGCAGTGAAGCGCCGAGCGGGGTCGCCAAAAACATTCAGTACTTC
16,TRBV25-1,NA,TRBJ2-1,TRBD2,CASSETSGSKRNEQFF,TGTGCCAGCAGTGAGACTAGCGGGAGTAAGAGAAATGAGCAGTTCTTC
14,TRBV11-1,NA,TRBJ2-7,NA,CASSSNLYSYEQYF,TGTGCCAGCAGCTCGAACTTATACTCCTACGAGCAGTACTTC
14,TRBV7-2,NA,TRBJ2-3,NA,CASSPSASTDTQYF,TGTGCCAGCAGTCCGAGTGCTAGCACAGATACGCAGTATTTT
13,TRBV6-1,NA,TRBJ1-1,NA,CASTVGRSTEAFF,TGTGCCAGCACCGTAGGGAGGAGCACTGAAGCTTTCTTT
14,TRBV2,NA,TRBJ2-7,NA,CASRTRGGTSEQYF,TGTGCCAGCAGGACCCGGGGAGGCACTTCCGAGCAGTACTTC
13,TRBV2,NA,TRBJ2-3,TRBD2,CARGLARTDTQYF,TGTGCCAGGGGACTAGCGCGCACAGATACGCAGTATTTT
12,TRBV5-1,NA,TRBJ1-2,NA,CASSTTDYGYTF,TGCGCCAGCAGCACCACTGACTATGGCTACACCTTC